This entry lists 5 T cell receptor beta chains sequenced from one sample in a study of T cell repertoires in cytomegalovirus infection. TCRdb re-called the reads with MiXCR, one entry per CDR3 protein. This sample has around 800,000 distinct CDR3 sequences, with approximately 32% found just once. No antigen is known for these receptors. Sequences were derived from cultured CD8+ T cells from PBMCs, sampled from culture after CMV antigen stimulation. Source of these receptors: a human donor in good health (CMV status not recorded). Some clones in this sample may be carry-over from other donors' samples.

This clonotype has at least ten counts. The chain carries TRBV18 and TRBJ2-1; the D gene is possibly TRBD2 (6 bases). The CDR3 runs to 15 residues. CDR1 KGHSH and CDR2 LQKENI come from the germline V gene. Trimming took 0 bases from V and 4 from J, leaving 10 bases between them. Here the CDR3 reads CASSPPEGFYNEQFF. CDR3 bases: TGTGCCAGCTCACCACCGGAGGGCTTTTACAATGAGCAGTTCTTC.

CDR3 loop: CASRDGWGTETQYF. The CDR3 DNA follows: TGTGCCAGCAGGGACGGATGGGGTACAGAGACCCAGTACTTC. The V gene is TRBV6-5, the J gene TRBJ2-5; D gene ambiguous. V was clipped by 6 bases and J by 4 bases, with 15 bases between them. The CDR3 extends over 14 amino acids. Germline V gene lookup returns CDR1 MNHEY and CDR2 SVGAGI.

The rearrangement joins TRBV24-1 to TRBJ2-2, with a tentative D call TRBD2 (5 bases). Germline CDR1 KGHDR, CDR2 SFDVKD. This CDR3 region has 13 residues. Trimming left V 1 base short and J 10 bases short, with 9 bases between. CDR3 DNA sequence: TGTGCCACCAGTGATTTTCGACGGGAGGAGCTGTTTTTT. This sequence encodes CATSDFRREELFF.

The genes are TRBV27 and TRBJ2-3; 9 bases are a match to TRBD2. The germline gives CDR1 MNHEY, CDR2 SMNVEV (reference sequence). The CDR3 loop spans 19 amino acids. The trim removed 7 bases at V and 0 bases at J, leaving 17 bases unmatched. The CDR3 region is CASNPTRAGGSPSTDTQYF. The CDR3 DNA reads TGTGCCAGCAACCCTACGAGGGCGGGGGGGTCCCCTAGCACAGATACGCAGTATTTT.

This clonotype was picked up a small number of times. CDR3 loop: CASAETGARYSNQPQHF. The CDR3 DNA reads as TGTGCCAGCGCCGAGACGGGAGCTAGATATAGCAATCAGCCCCAGCATTTT. The rearrangement links TRBV27 to TRBJ1-5; D ambiguous. CDR3 length: 17 amino acids. Per the germline V gene, CDR1 is MNHEY and CDR2 is SMNVEV (reference sequence). Between the trimmed V and J ends, which lost 8 bases and 0 bases, there was a span of 20 bases.